This T cell receptor (beta chain) was sequenced in a study of T cell repertoires in cytomegalovirus infection. TCRdb passed the reads through MiXCR, listing each CDR3 protein once. The profile shows hundreds of thousands of distinct CDR3 sequences, about 42% of them singletons. This CDR3 has 12 residues. Germline CDR1 is DFQATT and CDR2 is SNEGSKA (reference sequence). V dropped 3 bases and J dropped 6 bases, with 12 bases sitting between them. A word on this clonotype: Its antigen is unidentified.

This TCR derives from a human donor in good health (CMV status not recorded). Some clones in this sample may be carry-over from other donors' samples. The V call is TRBV20-1, the J call TRBJ2-7; tentative D call: TRBD1 (6 bases). The sample in question was cultured PBMCs, obtained from culture after CMV antigen stimulation. CDR3 sequence (DNA): TGCAGTGCTAGTTTTGGGGGCAGCGAGCAGTACTTC. Translating gives CSASFGGSEQYF.